Detailed here is one T cell receptor (beta chain). The antigen is undetermined. The PCR was carried out with 60 Vbeta primers and 13 Jbeta primers. The protocol was immunoSEQ multiplex PCR, while the TCRdb copy is restricted to in-frame clones and leaves out a portion. The sample yields approximately 150,000 clones, more than 70% seen once. The data belong to a study of cytomegalovirus exposure and HLA in healthy donors. The CDR3 contains 15 residues. The germline gives CDR1 SGHVS, CDR2 FQNEAQ. V was shortened by 5 bases and J by 0 bases, with 11 bases between the two germline ends. General study points: Across HLA loci, a later analysis found differing TCR association rates, with DRB1 most and HLA-C fewest. With further analysis later on, most CMV-associated TCR beta chains appeared HLA-restricted. A reported reduction in N-insertions relative to the roughly 640-donor mean was seen in an Asian-associated ancestry cluster in a later analysis. In the analysis, some V segments, TRBV6-2 and TRBV6-3 included, were excluded as indistinguishable.

This receptor was taken from a male donor in good health and CMV-seronegative. Sequencing used PBMCs. V usage is TRBV7-8 and J usage is TRBJ1-5, with TRBD1 as a possible D gene (5 bases). The CDR3 protein is CASSPGGYSNQPQHF. Here the CDR3 DNA reads TGTGCCAGCAGCCCGGGGGGATATAGCAATCAGCCCCAGCATTTT.